This T cell receptor (beta chain) was observed in a study of T cells in pancreatic ductal adenocarcinoma. Study observations and caveats: Blood clonality (about 0.072) did not differ significantly from tumor (approximately 0.1). The resected cohort was biased toward the minority with early-stage disease. Comparisons of tumor and blood clonality may show falsely lower tumor diversity. Tumor samples had fewer productive templates and 7.5 to 9.5-fold fewer unique clonotypes than blood.

This clone is a singleton in its sample. Antigen: not known. J was trimmed by 5 bases and V by 1 base; bases with no gene match: 6. Germline CDR1 is SGHDT and CDR2 is YYEEEE. The CDR3 is 15 amino acids. No neoadjuvant therapy was given to the selected pancreatic ductal adenocarcinoma patients before their surgery. The assay was immunoSEQ multiplex PCR, and TCRdb's table has in-frame clones only and misses some. The profile shows more than 85,000 clones, 90% to 95% of them singletons. The sample comprised PBMCs. The receptor's source is a human donor with pancreatic ductal adenocarcinoma. The rearrangement uses TRBV5-6 and TRBJ1-2; 9 positions match TRBD1. CDR3 residues: CASSLKDRGYYGYTF. CDR3 nucleotides: TGTGCCAGCAGCTTGAAGGACAGGGGCTATTATGGCTACACCTTC.